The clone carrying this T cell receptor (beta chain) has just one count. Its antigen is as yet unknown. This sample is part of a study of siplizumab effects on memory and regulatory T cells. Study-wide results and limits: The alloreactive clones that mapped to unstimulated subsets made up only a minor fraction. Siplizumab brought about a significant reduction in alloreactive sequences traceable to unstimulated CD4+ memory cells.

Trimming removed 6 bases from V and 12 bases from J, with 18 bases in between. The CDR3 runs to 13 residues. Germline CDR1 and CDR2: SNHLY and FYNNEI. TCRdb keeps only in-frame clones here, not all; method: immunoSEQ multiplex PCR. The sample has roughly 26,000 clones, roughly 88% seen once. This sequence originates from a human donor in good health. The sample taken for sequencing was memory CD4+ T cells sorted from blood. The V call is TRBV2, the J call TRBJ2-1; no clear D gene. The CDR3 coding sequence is TGTGCCAGCAGGTTGCCTGGGCGGACCGGGCAGTTCTTC. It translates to CASRLPGRTGQFF.